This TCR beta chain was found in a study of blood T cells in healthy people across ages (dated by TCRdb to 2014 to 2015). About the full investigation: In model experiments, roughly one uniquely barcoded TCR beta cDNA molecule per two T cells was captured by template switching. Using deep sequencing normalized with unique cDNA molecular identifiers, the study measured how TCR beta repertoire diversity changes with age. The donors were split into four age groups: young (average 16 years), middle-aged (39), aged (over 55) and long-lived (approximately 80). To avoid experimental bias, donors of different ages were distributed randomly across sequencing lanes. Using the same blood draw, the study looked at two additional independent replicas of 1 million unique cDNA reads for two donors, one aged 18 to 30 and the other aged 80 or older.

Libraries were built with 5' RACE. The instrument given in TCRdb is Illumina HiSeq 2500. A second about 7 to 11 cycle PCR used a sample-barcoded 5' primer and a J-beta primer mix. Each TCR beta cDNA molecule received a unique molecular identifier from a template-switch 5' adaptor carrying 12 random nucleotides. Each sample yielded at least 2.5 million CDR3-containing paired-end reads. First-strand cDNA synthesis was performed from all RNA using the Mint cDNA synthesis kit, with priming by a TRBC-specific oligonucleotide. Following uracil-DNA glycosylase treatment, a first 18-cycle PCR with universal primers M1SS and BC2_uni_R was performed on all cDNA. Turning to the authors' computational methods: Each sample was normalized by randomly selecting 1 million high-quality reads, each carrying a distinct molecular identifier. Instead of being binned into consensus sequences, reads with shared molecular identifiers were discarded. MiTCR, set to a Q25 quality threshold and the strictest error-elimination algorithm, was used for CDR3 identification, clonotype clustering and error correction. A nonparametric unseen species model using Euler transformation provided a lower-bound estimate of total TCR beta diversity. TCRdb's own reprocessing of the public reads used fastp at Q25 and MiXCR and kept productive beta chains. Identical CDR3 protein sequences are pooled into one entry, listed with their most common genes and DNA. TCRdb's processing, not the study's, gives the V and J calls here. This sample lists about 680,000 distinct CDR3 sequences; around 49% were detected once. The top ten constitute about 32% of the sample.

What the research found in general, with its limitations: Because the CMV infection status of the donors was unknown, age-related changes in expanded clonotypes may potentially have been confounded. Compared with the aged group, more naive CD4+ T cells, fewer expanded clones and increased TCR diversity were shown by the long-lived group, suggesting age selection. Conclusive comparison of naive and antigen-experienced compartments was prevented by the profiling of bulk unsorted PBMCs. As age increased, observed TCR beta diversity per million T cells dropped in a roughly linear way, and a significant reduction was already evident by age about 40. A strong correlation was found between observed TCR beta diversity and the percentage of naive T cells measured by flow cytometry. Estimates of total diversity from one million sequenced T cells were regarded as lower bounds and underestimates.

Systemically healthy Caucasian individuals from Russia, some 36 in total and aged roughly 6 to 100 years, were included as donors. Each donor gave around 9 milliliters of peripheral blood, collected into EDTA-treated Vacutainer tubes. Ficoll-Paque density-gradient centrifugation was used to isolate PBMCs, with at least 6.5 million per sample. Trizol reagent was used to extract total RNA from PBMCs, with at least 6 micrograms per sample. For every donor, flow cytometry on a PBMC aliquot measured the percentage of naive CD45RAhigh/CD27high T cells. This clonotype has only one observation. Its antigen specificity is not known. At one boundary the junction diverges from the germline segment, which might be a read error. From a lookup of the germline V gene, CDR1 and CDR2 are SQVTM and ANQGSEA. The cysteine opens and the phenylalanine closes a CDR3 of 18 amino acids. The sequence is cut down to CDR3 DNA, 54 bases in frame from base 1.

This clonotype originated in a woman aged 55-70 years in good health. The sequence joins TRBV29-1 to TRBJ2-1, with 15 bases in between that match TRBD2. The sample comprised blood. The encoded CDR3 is CNVRGGLAGGIGYNEQFF. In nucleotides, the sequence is TGCAACGTTCGGGGAGGACTAGCGGGAGGGATAGGGTACAATGAGCAGTTCTTC.